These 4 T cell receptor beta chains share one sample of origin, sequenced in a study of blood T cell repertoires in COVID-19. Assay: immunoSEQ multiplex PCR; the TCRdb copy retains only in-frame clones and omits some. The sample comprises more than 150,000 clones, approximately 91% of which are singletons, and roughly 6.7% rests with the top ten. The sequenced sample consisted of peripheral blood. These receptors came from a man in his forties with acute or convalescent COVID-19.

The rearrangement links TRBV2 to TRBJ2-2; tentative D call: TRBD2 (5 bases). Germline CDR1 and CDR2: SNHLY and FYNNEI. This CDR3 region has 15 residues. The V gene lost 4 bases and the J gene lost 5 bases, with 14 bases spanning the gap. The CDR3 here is CASSVVRAGTGELFF. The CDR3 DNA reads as TGTGCCAGCAGTGTTGTCCGGGCGGGTACCGGGGAGCTGTTTTTT. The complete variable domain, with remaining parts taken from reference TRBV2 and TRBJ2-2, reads EPEVTQTPSHQVTQMGQEVILRCVPISNHLYFYWYRQILGQKVEFLVSFYNNEISEKSEIFDDQFSVERPDGSNFTLKIRSTKLEDSAMYFCASSVVRAGTGELFFGEGSRLTVL.

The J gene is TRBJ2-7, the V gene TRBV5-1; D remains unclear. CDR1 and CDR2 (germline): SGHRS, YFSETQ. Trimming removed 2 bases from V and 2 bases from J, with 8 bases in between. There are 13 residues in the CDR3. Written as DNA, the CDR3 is TGCGCCAGCAGCTTTGGGCTAACCTACGAGCAGTACTTC. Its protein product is CASSFGLTYEQYF.

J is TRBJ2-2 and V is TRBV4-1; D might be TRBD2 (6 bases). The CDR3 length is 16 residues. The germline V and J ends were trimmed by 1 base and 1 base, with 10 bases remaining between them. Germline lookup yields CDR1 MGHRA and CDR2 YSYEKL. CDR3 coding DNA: TGCGCCAGCAGCCAAGTAATCGGGAGGAACACCGGGGAGCTGTTTTTT. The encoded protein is CASSQVIGRNTGELFF.

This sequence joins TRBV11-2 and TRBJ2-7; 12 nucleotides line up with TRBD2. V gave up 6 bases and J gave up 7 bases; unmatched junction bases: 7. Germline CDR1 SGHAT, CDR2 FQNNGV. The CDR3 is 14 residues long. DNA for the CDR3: TGTGCCAGCAGACCCGCTAGCGGGGGGGATGAGCAGTACTTC. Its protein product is CASRPASGGDEQYF.